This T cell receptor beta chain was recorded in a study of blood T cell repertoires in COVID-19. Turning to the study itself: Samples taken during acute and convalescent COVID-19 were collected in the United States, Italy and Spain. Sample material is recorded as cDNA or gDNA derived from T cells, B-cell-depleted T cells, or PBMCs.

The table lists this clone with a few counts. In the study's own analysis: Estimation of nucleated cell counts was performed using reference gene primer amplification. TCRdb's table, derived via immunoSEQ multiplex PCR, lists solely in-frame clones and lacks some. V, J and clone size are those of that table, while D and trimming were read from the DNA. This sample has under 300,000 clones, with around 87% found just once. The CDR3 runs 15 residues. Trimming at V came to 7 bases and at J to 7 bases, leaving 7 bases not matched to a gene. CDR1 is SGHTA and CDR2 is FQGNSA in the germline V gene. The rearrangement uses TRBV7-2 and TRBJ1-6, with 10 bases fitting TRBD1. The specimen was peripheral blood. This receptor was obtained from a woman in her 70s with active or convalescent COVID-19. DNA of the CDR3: TGTGCCAGCACCTCAAGGACAGGGGGGAATTCACCCCTCCACTTT. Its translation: CASTSRTGGNSPLHF.